These T cell receptor beta chains were read from a single sample in a study of molecular identifiers for immune sequencing clone quantification. TCRdb used MiXCR to reprocess the PCR reads, holding one entry per CDR3 protein. Here the sample spans about 640,000 distinct CDR3 sequences, roughly 21% being singletons. The sequenced sample was naive CD8+ T cells from blood, with Jurkat cell RNA spiked in. These receptors were collected from a human donor in good health. Some libraries in this study had Jurkat cell RNA spiked in. Each CDR3 is given without its conserved first and last residue. The order of the fields is clone size, D gene, V gene, CDR3 protein. The D gene is left open where the match is weak. Some rows mark clone size as missing; the rest say once, few, many or name a class of expanded clone.

abundance: NA
d_gene: NA
v_gene: TRBV9
CDR3aa: ASSVAGAGQETQY

abundance: NA
d_gene: NA
v_gene: TRBV6-2/TRBV6-3
CDR3aa: ASRYDTETSTDTQY

abundance: NA
d_gene: NA
v_gene: TRBV4-1
CDR3aa: ASSPYPGVRGETEAF

abundance: many
d_gene: TRBD1
v_gene: TRBV4-1
CDR3aa: ASSQSTGDFEKLF

abundance: many
d_gene: NA
v_gene: TRBV4-3
CDR3aa: ASSQEGEAGEQY

abundance: NA
d_gene: NA
v_gene: TRBV27
CDR3aa: ASTLSGTGDYGQY

abundance: NA
d_gene: NA
v_gene: TRBV5-1
CDR3aa: ASSLAVGSNQPQH

abundance: many
d_gene: NA
v_gene: TRBV6-5
CDR3aa: ASSPRGYSGANVLT

abundance: few
d_gene: TRBD1
v_gene: TRBV6-1
CDR3aa: ASRTRDSSYEQH

abundance: many
d_gene: TRBD2
v_gene: TRBV20-1
CDR3aa: SANLAGGSTDTQY

abundance: NA
d_gene: NA
v_gene: TRBV7-6
CDR3aa: AGSLGLYEQY

abundance: many
d_gene: NA
v_gene: TRBV11-2
CDR3aa: ASSGTAGTTNTEAF

abundance: many
d_gene: NA
v_gene: TRBV6-5
CDR3aa: ASRSSRSSYEQY

abundance: NA
d_gene: TRBD1
v_gene: TRBV19
CDR3aa: ASSIGYRGPGELF

abundance: many
d_gene: TRBD1
v_gene: TRBV5-6
CDR3aa: ASSFPGQGQF

abundance: NA
d_gene: TRBD1
v_gene: TRBV30
CDR3aa: AWNRGDRGLDTEAF

abundance: many
d_gene: NA
v_gene: TRBV28
CDR3aa: ASSFTGTFGSSYEQY

abundance: many
d_gene: NA
v_gene: TRBV20-1
CDR3aa: SAREGGGPWEAF

abundance: NA
d_gene: TRBD2
v_gene: TRBV13
CDR3aa: ASSQLRTGGQYEQY

abundance: many
d_gene: NA
v_gene: TRBV20-1
CDR3aa: SARILQAGYEQY

abundance: many
d_gene: TRBD2
v_gene: TRBV5-1
CDR3aa: ASSLGQGLAGVEQY

abundance: NA
d_gene: TRBD1
v_gene: TRBV2
CDR3aa: ASSDVTGVNQPQH

abundance: NA
d_gene: NA
v_gene: TRBV7-2
CDR3aa: ASSPLSGRYIQY

abundance: NA
d_gene: TRBD2
v_gene: TRBV19
CDR3aa: ASSIISVTGGSHNEQF

abundance: NA
d_gene: NA
v_gene: TRBV6-2/TRBV6-3
CDR3aa: ASRPTVGQNTGELS

abundance: NA
d_gene: TRBD2
v_gene: TRBV19
CDR3aa: TSSALLAAIYEQY

abundance: many
d_gene: NA
v_gene: TRBV9
CDR3aa: ASSVADTGELF

abundance: many
d_gene: NA
v_gene: TRBV12-5
CDR3aa: ASGLVTVLNTEAF

abundance: many
d_gene: NA
v_gene: TRBV12-3/TRBV12-4
CDR3aa: ASSLKVRISTDTQY

abundance: many
d_gene: NA
v_gene: TRBV5-1
CDR3aa: ASSFPLDTRSYNEQF

abundance: NA
d_gene: TRBD2
v_gene: TRBV20-1
CDR3aa: SARILAGGPYEQF

abundance: many
d_gene: NA
v_gene: TRBV5-4
CDR3aa: ASSPVDGELF

abundance: few
d_gene: TRBD2
v_gene: TRBV27
CDR3aa: ASSFNGGAGTGELF

abundance: NA
d_gene: TRBD2
v_gene: TRBV7-9
CDR3aa: ASSLGGTSGSWSYEQY

abundance: few
d_gene: TRBD2
v_gene: TRBV4-1
CDR3aa: ASSHWGGGFGQETQY

abundance: many
d_gene: TRBD2
v_gene: TRBV18
CDR3aa: ASSPPVGLGVSDTQY

abundance: many
d_gene: TRBD2
v_gene: TRBV12-3/TRBV12-4
CDR3aa: ASSDGLAGVVDEQF

abundance: few
d_gene: NA
v_gene: TRBV12-3/TRBV12-4
CDR3aa: ASRDGRYTEAF

abundance: many
d_gene: NA
v_gene: TRBV5-4
CDR3aa: ASSLGRFSNYGYT

abundance: NA
d_gene: TRBD2
v_gene: TRBV6-6
CDR3aa: ASSPGLAGGPFHNEQF

abundance: many
d_gene: NA
v_gene: TRBV10-3
CDR3aa: AISESVYNYEQY

abundance: many
d_gene: NA
v_gene: TRBV29-1
CDR3aa: SVDGRGPGETQY

abundance: NA
d_gene: TRBD1
v_gene: TRBV28
CDR3aa: ASSSPYRDRGFNTEAF

abundance: NA
d_gene: NA
v_gene: TRBV13
CDR3aa: ASSLSRVTEQY

abundance: many
d_gene: NA
v_gene: TRBV19
CDR3aa: ASSLGYGQPQH

abundance: few
d_gene: NA
v_gene: TRBV7-9
CDR3aa: ASSLLPWTEAF

abundance: many
d_gene: NA
v_gene: TRBV6-6
CDR3aa: ASSLGEYNEQF

abundance: NA
d_gene: TRBD1
v_gene: TRBV30
CDR3aa: AWSVLGTAYNEQF

abundance: many
d_gene: NA
v_gene: TRBV29-1
CDR3aa: SVAGLEIYEQY

abundance: few
d_gene: TRBD1
v_gene: TRBV19
CDR3aa: ASSSWGQAYFMNTEAF

abundance: NA
d_gene: TRBD2
v_gene: TRBV9
CDR3aa: ASSPPLSSGGHNEQF

abundance: NA
d_gene: NA
v_gene: TRBV2
CDR3aa: ASRSRPYEQF

abundance: few
d_gene: NA
v_gene: TRBV19
CDR3aa: ASSGGYNQPQH